This is a list of T cell receptor beta chains from one sample in a study of blood T cell repertoires in COVID-19. Some clones are missing from TCRdb's copy, which holds only in-frame ones; the method was immunoSEQ multiplex PCR. The sample includes over 250,000 clones, roughly 90% of them seen just once. The sequenced sample was peripheral blood. Receptor source: a man aged 45-60 years with acute or convalescent COVID-19. Both conserved end residues are part of each CDR3. The order of the fields is J gene, D gene, clone size, V gene, CDR3 DNA, CDR3 protein. D genes are given only for firm matches. Some rows mark clone size as missing; the rest say once, few, many or name a class of expanded clone.

TRBJ2-3 | . | . | TRBV9 | TGTGCCAGCAGCTTGACTAAGGCGGGGGCGATCACAGATACGCAGTATTTT | CASSLTKAGAITDTQYF
TRBJ1-1 | . | . | TRBV7-2 | TGTGCCAGCAGCCTATACAGGGATACTGAAGCTTTCTTT | CASSLYRDTEAFF
TRBJ2-7 | . | . | TRBV11-3 | TGTGCCAGCAGCCGTTACAACTACGAGCAGTACTTC | CASSRYNYEQYF
TRBJ2-7 | . | . | TRBV3-1/TRBV3-2 | TGTGCCAGCAGCCACAACTACGAGCAGTACTTC | CASSHNYEQYF
TRBJ2-1 | TRBD2 | . | TRBV7-9 | TGTGCCAGCAGCTTCCCATTAGCGGGGGCCTCCTACAATGAGCAGTTCTTC | CASSFPLAGASYNEQFF
TRBJ2-7 | TRBD1 | . | TRBV5-1 | TGCGCCAGCAGCTTGACCCGGACAGGGGGCGTAAGACCCGAGCAGTACTTC | CASSLTRTGGVRPEQYF
TRBJ1-2 | . | . | TRBV3-1/TRBV3-2 | TGTGCCAGCAGCCCACGCGCACTGGAGGACTACACCTTC | CASSPRALEDYTF
TRBJ1-1 | TRBD1 | . | TRBV12-5 | TGTGCTAGTGGTGTCGGACAGGGTGAAGCTTTCTTT | CASGVGQGEAFF
TRBJ2-5 | TRBD1 | . | TRBV5-5 | TGTGCCAGCAGGCCACAGGGGGCCTTGGAGTGGACCCAGTACTTC | CASRPQGALEWTQYF
TRBJ1-4 | . | . | TRBV12-5 | TGTGCTAGTGGTTTGGTACGGGCAGGGTGGGGAAAACTGTTTTTT | CASGLVRAGWGKLFF
TRBJ1-2 | TRBD1 | once | TRBV19 | TGTGCCAGTAGTACTCCGGGACAGTCTTATGGCTACACCTTC | CASSTPGQSYGYTF
TRBJ2-7 | TRBD2 | . | TRBV5-6 | TGTGCCAGCAGCTCACAAACTAGCGGGGGTTACGAGCAGTACTTC | CASSSQTSGGYEQYF
TRBJ1-4 | . | few | TRBV5-1 | TGCGCCAGCAGCTTGGGGCGGAGAAATGAAAAACTGTTTTTT | CASSLGRRNEKLFF
TRBJ2-2 | . | once | TRBV7-3 | TGTGCCAGCAGCTTAGGGACTGTGAACACCGGGGAGCTGTTTTTT | CASSLGTVNTGELFF
TRBJ1-2 | . | . | TRBV5-1 | TGCGCCAGCAGCTTGGGGCAGAACTATGGCTACACCTTC | CASSLGQNYGYTF
TRBJ1-2 | . | . | TRBV10-2 | TGCGCCAGCAGCGCGGACAGTTATGGCTACACCTTC | CASSADSYGYTF
TRBJ1-2 | . | . | TRBV3-1/TRBV3-2 | TGTGCCAGCAGCCAAGGGAAACAGGGATTCTTC | CASSQGKQGFF
TRBJ1-1 | . | . | TRBV3-1/TRBV3-2 | TGTGCCAGCAGCCAAGATAGGTTGGGGGCCACTGAAGCTTTCTTT | CASSQDRLGATEAFF
TRBJ2-1 | TRBD1 | once | TRBV2 | TGTGCCAGCAGTTACATCCGACAGGGGGCTGGCAATGAGCAGTTCTTC | CASSYIRQGAGNEQFF
TRBJ2-1 | . | . | TRBV10-3 | TGTGCCATCAGGGGGGGACAGGAGGGAGGGAATGAGCAGTTCTTC | CAIRGGQEGGNEQFF
TRBJ1-1 | . | . | TRBV5-1 | TGCGCCAGCAGCTTGGGACCGGAGGGCACTGAAGCTTTCTTT | CASSLGPEGTEAFF
TRBJ1-2 | . | . | TRBV6-2/TRBV6-3 | TGTGCCAGCAGCGAGTTTAACTATGGCTACACCTTC | CASSEFNYGYTF
TRBJ2-7 | . | . | TRBV3-1/TRBV3-2 | TGTGCCAGCAGCCAAGGAGGCTACGAGCAGTACTTC | CASSQGGYEQYF
TRBJ1-2 | TRBD1 | . | TRBV6-6 | TGTGCCAGCACGATACCAGGGGGAGTTAACTATGGCTACACCTTC | CASTIPGGVNYGYTF
TRBJ2-3 | . | . | TRBV9 | TGTGCCAGCAGCGTGGTCGGCGGGGGCTTAGGAGATACGCAGTATTTT | CASSVVGGGLGDTQYF
TRBJ1-6 | . | . | TRBV7-9 | TGTGCCAGCAGCTTAGGGCAGGGGACGAATTCACCCCTCCACTTT | CASSLGQGTNSPLHF
TRBJ2-5 | TRBD1 | . | TRBV9 | TGTGCCAGCAGCGTAGTTCCGGGACAGGGGGCCGGGACCCAGTACTTC | CASSVVPGQGAGTQYF
TRBJ2-2 | TRBD1 | . | TRBV3-1/TRBV3-2 | TGTGCCAGCAGCCCTGGACAGGCGTGGGGGGAGCTGTTTTTT | CASSPGQAWGELFF
TRBJ1-5 | TRBD1 | . | TRBV3-1/TRBV3-2 | TGTGCCAGCAGCCTACAGGGGAGGAACAATCAGCCCCAGCATTTT | CASSLQGRNNQPQHF
TRBJ1-5 | . | . | TRBV4-2 | TGTGCCAGCAGCCAAGACGGGAATCAGCCCCAGCATTTT | CASSQDGNQPQHF
TRBJ1-1 | . | . | TRBV25-1 | TGTGCCAGCAGTGAATACAAGGACAGAGATGAAGCTTTCTTT | CASSEYKDRDEAFF
TRBJ1-1 | . | . | TRBV4-1 | TGCGCCAGCAGCAGGAGGGGATCCGTGAACACTGAAGCTTTCTTT | CASSRRGSVNTEAFF
TRBJ1-2 | TRBD1 | . | TRBV3-1/TRBV3-2 | TGTGCCAGCAGCCACGACAGGGGGCGAGGCTACACCTTC | CASSHDRGRGYTF
TRBJ1-2 | . | . | TRBV5-4 | TGTGCCAGCAAACCCCCCGACAGCGCCTATGGCTACACCTTC | CASKPPDSAYGYTF
TRBJ1-4 | . | . | TRBV27 | TGTGCCAGCCGTTTGAGGCCACTTGAAAAACTGTTTTTT | CASRLRPLEKLFF
TRBJ1-5 | TRBD1 | . | TRBV19 | TGTGCCAGTAGATGGACAGGGGGCAATCCCAATCAGCCCCAGCATTTT | CASRWTGGNPNQPQHF
TRBJ1-2 | TRBD1 | . | TRBV5-1 | TGCGCCAGCAGGGGACAGGGCCACGGCTACACCTTC | CASRGQGHGYTF
TRBJ1-5 | TRBD1 | . | TRBV9 | TGTGCCAGCAACGAGGGGGCCTCCAATCAGCCCCAGCATTTT | CASNEGASNQPQHF
TRBJ2-2 | TRBD1 | . | TRBV5-1 | TGCGCCAGCAGCTTGGAGCCAGGGGGCATCACCGGGGAGCTGTTTTTT | CASSLEPGGITGELFF
TRBJ1-2 | . | . | TRBV2 | TGTGCCAGCAGTGAAGATAGTGGCTACACCTTC | CASSEDSGYTF
TRBJ2-3 | . | . | TRBV10-1 | TGCGCCAGCAGTGGAGGCCCGCGGGGCACAGATACGCAGTATTTT | CASSGGPRGTDTQYF
TRBJ1-2 | . | . | TRBV4-1 | TGCGCCAGCAGCCACCTGGGCGTCGGATCTGGCTACACCTTC | CASSHLGVGSGYTF
TRBJ2-4 | TRBD1 | . | TRBV5-6 | TGTGCCAGCAGCTCAATCTGGGACAGGGTAAACATTCAGTACTTC | CASSSIWDRVNIQYF
TRBJ2-2 | . | . | TRBV6-4 | TGTGCCAGCAACCGACTCAGGGCTACCGGGGAGCTGTTTTTT | CASNRLRATGELFF
TRBJ1-5 | TRBD1 | . | TRBV29-1 | TGCAGCGCGGAACAGGGGGGCAATCAGCCCCAGCATTTT | CSAEQGGNQPQHF
TRBJ1-5 | . | . | TRBV19 | TGTGCCAGTAGTATGAGCAGGGCCAGCAATCAGCCCCAGCATTTT | CASSMSRASNQPQHF
TRBJ2-4 | . | . | TRBV19 | TGTGCCAGTAGTCGCCGAGGGGGCAAAAACATTCAGTACTTC | CASSRRGGKNIQYF
TRBJ2-3 | . | . | TRBV5-1 | TGCGCCAGCAGCTTGGCGGTGGACTATAGCACAGATACGCAGTATTTT | CASSLAVDYSTDTQYF